The 13 T cell receptor beta chains in this list originate from one sample, sequenced in a study of PD-1 blockade in mismatch repair-deficient tumors. Assay used: immunoSEQ multiplex PCR; TCRdb lists only in-frame clones, some missing. Of around 38,000 clones listed, 70% to 80% are singletons. The sequences come from peripheral blood, collected 4 weeks after starting pembrolizumab. These receptor sequences come from an adult with mismatch repair-deficient cancer.

The chain links TRBV6-5 to TRBJ2-5; no definite D call. CDR3 length: 11 residues. Germline lookup yields CDR1 MNHEY and CDR2 SVGAGI. Trimming took 3 bases from V and 4 from J, leaving 3 bases between them. The CDR3, as DNA: TGTGCCAGCAGTTATGGAGAGACCCAGTACTTC. Translated: CASSYGETQYF.

The V gene is TRBV19, the J gene TRBJ2-7, with D hard to call. The germline V and J ends were trimmed by 3 bases and 0 bases, with 9 bases remaining between them. The CDR3 has 14 residues. The germline V gene encodes CDR1 LNHDA and CDR2 SQIVND (reference sequence). DNA for the CDR3: TGTGCCAGTAGTATTACCTCCGGCTCCTACGAGCAGTACTTC. It is translated as CASSITSGSYEQYF.

The rearrangement joins TRBV14 to TRBJ2-7; 9 bases line up with TRBD2. This CDR3 region has 14 residues. V shed 5 bases and J 9 bases; nucleotides not matched to a gene: 11. CDR1 is SGHDN and CDR2 is FVKESK in the germline V gene. CDR3 DNA sequence: TGTGCCAGCAGCTCAGGACTAGCGACTCCTTGGCAGTACTTC. This encodes CASSSGLATPWQYF.

The gene calls are TRBV2 and TRBJ1-3; D gene uncertain. Germline-derived CDR1 and CDR2 are SNHLY and FYNNEI. This CDR3 contains 12 residues. V lost 5 bases and J lost 8, with 10 bases in between. The CDR3 region is CASSLRGDTIYF. The CDR3 coding sequence is TGTGCCAGCAGTCTTCGGGGAGACACCATATATTTT.

The chain is built from TRBV9 and TRBJ2-5, with D perhaps given as TRBD1 or TRBD2 (5 bases each). Germline lookup yields CDR1 SGDLS and CDR2 YYNGEE. V gave up 4 bases and J gave up 5 bases, with 15 bases separating them. This CDR3 is built from 14 residues. The CDR3 coding sequence is TGTGCCAGCAGCCCCAGGGACGGGAAGGAGACCCAGTACTTC. Encoded protein: CASSPRDGKETQYF.

This chain connects TRBV4-2 to TRBJ2-7, with 10 nucleotides matching TRBD2. The ends lost 0 bases at V and 4 bases at J; junction bases unmatched: 9. The length of the CDR3 is 17 residues. CDR1 is LGHNA and CDR2 is YNFKEQ in the germline V gene. Here the CDR3 reads CASSQDSASGSGYEQYF. The CDR3 region has the DNA TGTGCCAGCAGCCAAGATTCGGCTAGCGGGAGTGGGTACGAGCAGTACTTC.

The chain has TRBV18 and TRBJ1-2, with 9 bases that match TRBD1. The V and J ends lost 6 bases and 2 bases, in that order; junction bases with no gene match: 10. This CDR3 comprises 16 residues. Germline loops: CDR1 KGHSH, CDR2 LQKENI. The chain's CDR3 is CASSPGTGPWNYGYTF. The CDR3 coding sequence is TGTGCCAGCTCCCCCGGGACAGGGCCTTGGAACTATGGCTACACCTTC.

This clone was detected only once. The J gene is TRBJ2-7, the V gene TRBV6-5, with TRBD1 identical over 7 bases. The CDR3 has 13 amino acids. V gave up 6 bases and J gave up 1 base; unmatched junction bases: 3. Germline V lookup: CDR1 MNHEY, CDR2 SVGAGI. The CDR3 nucleotides read TGTGCCAGCAGACACAGGGGATCCTACGAGCAGTACTTC. Its translation: CASRHRGSYEQYF.

This clone has just a few counts. The rearrangement uses TRBV7-9 and TRBJ1-5; D perhaps matches TRBD1 (5 bases). The V and J ends lost 6 bases and 3 bases respectively, with 12 bases between them. Looked up from germline, CDR1 is SEHNR and CDR2 is FQNEAQ (reference sequence). This CDR3 comprises 14 residues. This chain's CDR3 is CASSYQGDNQPQHF. Written as DNA, the CDR3 is TGTGCCAGCAGTTACCAAGGGGACAATCAGCCCCAGCATTTT.

The rearrangement joins TRBV29-1 to TRBJ2-3; no clear D. The CDR3 covers 12 residues. Germline V lookup: CDR1 SQVTM, CDR2 ANQGSEA. The germline V and J ends were trimmed by 5 bases and 5 bases, with 11 bases remaining between them. In nucleotides, the CDR3 is TGCAGCGTTTCTAGACCAGGAGATACGCAGTATTTT. Translating gives CSVSRPGDTQYF.

The chain employs TRBV6-1 and TRBJ2-5; 10 bases align to TRBD2. V lost 4 bases, J lost 2 bases, and 4 bases stayed unmatched. The CDR3 is made up of 15 amino acids. CDR1 MNHNS and CDR2 SASEGT come from the germline V gene. The CDR3 loop reads CASSALAGGQETQYF. The CDR3 coding sequence is TGTGCCAGCAGTGCCTTAGCGGGAGGTCAAGAGACCCAGTACTTC.

V gene TRBV4-1 combines with J gene TRBJ1-5; a possible D gene is TRBD1 (6 bases). Trimming pared 1 base from V and 3 bases from J, leaving 13 bases between. The CDR3 covers 16 residues. The V gene's germline CDR1 is MGHRA and CDR2 YSYEKL. For the CDR3, the DNA is TGCGCCAGCAGCCAAGTTTTCGGGGGCCCCAATCAGCCCCAGCATTTT. Residues: CASSQVFGGPNQPQHF.

This sequence joins TRBV19 and TRBJ1-2, with D tentatively TRBD1 (6 bases). This CDR3 spans 16 amino acids. The germline V gene encodes CDR1 LNHDA and CDR2 SQIVND (reference sequence). V lost 3 bases and J 1 base, leaving 15 bases between the germline ends. CDR3 in amino acids: CASSIRGTGNNYGYTF. In DNA, the CDR3 is TGTGCCAGTAGTATTCGGGGTACAGGGAATAACTATGGCTACACCTTC.